This T cell receptor beta chain appears in the sequencing data of a study of Graves' ophthalmopathy and Graves' hyperthyroidism. Study in general: At initial diagnosis, peripheral blood was obtained, and this preceded any treatment.

RNA transcripts were the template, and TCR beta CDR3 regions were amplified from them. HTBI primers were employed in first-round RT-PCR, then a second-round multiplex PCR followed. A single record per CDR3 protein comes from TCRdb applying MiXCR to the multiplex PCR reads. The sample contains around 400,000 distinct CDR3 sequences, about 16% of which appear only once. The trim removed 1 base at V and 5 bases at J, leaving 14 bases unmatched. The CDR3 extends over 18 amino acids. This clonotype was recorded many times. Material: peripheral blood. The genes are TRBV12-3 or TRBV12-4 and TRBJ2-7, with TRBD1 identical over 10 bases. The sequence came from a woman between 18 and 30 years old with Graves' ophthalmopathy. In DNA, the CDR3 is TGTGCCAGCAGTTTAGGGCTGACAGGGGGCACCCGTTGGGACGAGCAGTACTTC. Translated: CASSLGLTGGTRWDEQYF.